This T cell receptor beta chain was identified during a study of blood T cell repertoires in COVID-19. Study information: The cDNA or gDNA used as material had been derived from T cells, B-cell-depleted T cells, or PBMCs.

CDR1 SEHNR and CDR2 FQNEAQ come from the germline V gene (reference sequence). This CDR3 is 14 amino acids long. V shed 1 base and J shed 9 bases, with 10 bases lying between them. The authors' processing: Amplification with reference gene primers provided the estimates of nucleated cell counts. Data came from immunoSEQ multiplex PCR; TCRdb stores just in-frame clones and leaves some out. V, J and clone size are taken as reported in that table, and D and trimming were inferred from the DNA itself. This sample has 75,000 to 100,000 clones, with around 80% found just once. This clone was counted a single time.

The sequenced material came from peripheral blood. The receptor was isolated from a man between 65 and 85 years old with acute or convalescent COVID-19. J is TRBJ1-6 and V is TRBV7-9; unclear D gene. In DNA, the CDR3 is TGTGCCAGCAGCTTAGAAGTAGGAGGTTCACCCCTCCACTTT. Residues: CASSLEVGGSPLHF.